This T cell receptor (beta chain) is from a study of T cell repertoires in cytomegalovirus infection (dated by TCRdb to about 2019). With respect to the entire study: The peptide stimulations were aimed at well-studied HLA-B-restricted epitopes as well as recently identified HLA-C-restricted CMV epitopes, whose presentation resists viral immunomodulation. Because public TCR beta signatures pointed to carriage of CMV infection together with the matching HLA type, the HLA type of each donor mattered for the analysis. Overall study results and their limits: In both this cohort and an independent cohort of 352 donors, the cumulative frequency of public TCR beta family members distinguished carriers of CMV infection plus the relevant HLA type. The ex vivo response was dominated by HLA-C-restricted CMV-specific TCR beta clonotypes, which also provided the single most frequent clonotype in two of eight donors.

Trimming takes 6 bases from V and 9 bases from J, and the germline ends sit 12 bases apart. CDR1 and CDR2 are read off the germline V gene (reference sequence) as MNHEY and SMNVEV. The CDR3 goes from the cysteine to the phenylalanine over 12 residues. Of all the DNA, just the CDR3 is kept, 36 bases in frame from base 1. Comments on this clonotype: Its antigen target is currently unknown. Base qualities are missing; no much larger clone stands one base away.

The reads were generated on an Illumina HiSeq 1500. TCRdb ran its own pipeline on the public reads, namely fastp trimming at Q25 and MiXCR clone calling, and kept in-frame beta chains. Every entry covers one CDR3 protein and lists the most common genes and DNA from its rows. The sample table records 700,000 to 950,000 distinct CDR3 sequences; 30% to 35% of these occur just once. The top ten clones comprise roughly an eighth of the sample. The sample's treatment or condition, from its label and the paper: in vitro stimulation with specific CMV peptide epitopes to enrich CMV-specific T cells. Material: cultured CD8+ T cells from PBMCs, obtained from culture after CMV antigen stimulation. The TCR was taken from a human donor in good health (CMV status not recorded). Some clones in this sample may be carry-over from other donors' samples. The chain is encoded by TRBV27 joined to TRBJ2-1; the D gene is not confidently resolved. The DNA is as follows: TGTGCCAGCAGCATAGGGTTGAGTGAGCAGTTCTTC. Its translation is CASSIGLSEQFF.